Listed below are T cell receptor beta chains from one sample, sequenced in a study of CD8 T cells in Susac syndrome. TCRdb redid the calling of the immunoSEQ multiplex PCR reads with MiXCR, one entry per CDR3 protein. The sample has around 150,000 distinct CDR3 sequences; around 94% are singletons. Sequenced: CD8+ T cells from PBMCs. The source is a human donor in good health. Each CDR3 is given with its conserved first and last residue. The D gene is left open where the match is weak. For some rows the clone size is stated as once, few or many, or as a class when expanded; others skip it.

DNA	CDR3	size	V	J	D
TGTGCCAGCAGCTTTGGACTACACAATGAGCAGTTCTTC	CASSFGLHNEQFF	-	TRBV5-4	TRBJ2-1	-
TGTGCCAGCAGCGCCGGGACTAGGATTAATGAGCAGTTCTTC	CASSAGTRINEQFF	once	TRBV9	TRBJ2-1	TRBD2
TGTGCCAGCAGCTTCGACGGTGAGCAGTTCTTC	CASSFDGEQFF	-	TRBV13	TRBJ2-1	-
TGCGCCAGCAGGGACACAGATACGCAGTATTTT	CASRDTDTQYF	-	TRBV4-1	TRBJ2-3	-
TGCAGTGCTAGAGAGGCGGGTGGAGAGCAGTTCTTC	CSAREAGGEQFF	-	TRBV20-1	TRBJ2-1	-
TGCAGCGTTGATACGGGAGAAGACTACGAGCAGTACTTC	CSVDTGEDYEQYF	-	TRBV29-1	TRBJ2-7	-
TGCAGCGTTCCCGGCCGGGGCACTGAAGCTTTCTTT	CSVPGRGTEAFF	-	TRBV29-1	TRBJ1-1	-
TGCAGCGTTGAAGGGTCGCAGGTTGAAGCTTTCTTT	CSVEGSQVEAFF	-	TRBV29-1	TRBJ1-1	-
TGTGCCAGCAGCCCGATCGGACCAGGGGTTGATACGCAGTATTTT	CASSPIGPGVDTQYF	-	TRBV5-6	TRBJ2-3	-
TGCGCCAGCAGCCAAGAAGGCGGGACAAGGGGCTACGGCTACGAGCAGTACTTC	CASSQEGGTRGYGYEQYF	-	TRBV4-1	TRBJ2-7	-
TGCAGTGCTAGTGGGCCCCAACTCTCCTACAATGAGCAGTTCTTC	CSASGPQLSYNEQFF	-	TRBV20-1	TRBJ2-1	-
TGTGCCAGTAGTCCTTCGGCCGGCAATCAGCCCCAGCATTTT	CASSPSAGNQPQHF	-	TRBV19	TRBJ1-5	-
TGTGCCACCAGCAGAGAGTCCAGCGAAGCAGATACGCAGTATTTT	CATSRESSEADTQYF	-	TRBV15	TRBJ2-3	-
TGTGCCAGCAGTTTCCGGGACAACCCATCGTACGAGACCCAGTACTTC	CASSFRDNPSYETQYF	-	TRBV28	TRBJ2-5	-
TGTGCCAGCAGTTTAATGGACAGTCTATTGAATGAGCAGTTCTTC	CASSLMDSLLNEQFF	-	TRBV28	TRBJ2-1	-
TGCAGCGTTGAGGACCGACGGGATGGCTACACCTTC	CSVEDRRDGYTF	-	TRBV29-1	TRBJ1-2	-
TGTGCCAGCAGCCCTGACAGCACCAGGGAGCTGTTTTTT	CASSPDSTRELFF	-	TRBV7-9	TRBJ2-2	-
TGTGCCAGCAGCCCAGGACCATCCCCAGATACGCAGTATTTT	CASSPGPSPDTQYF	-	TRBV7-6	TRBJ2-3	-
TGCGCCAGCAGCTTGGGGGAGCAAGAGACCCAGTACTTC	CASSLGEQETQYF	-	TRBV5-1	TRBJ2-5	-
TGCAGCGTTGAACAGGGCCCCAATGAGCAGTTCTTC	CSVEQGPNEQFF	-	TRBV29-1	TRBJ2-1	-
TGTGCCACGGCGCGGACAAGCAACACCGGGGAGCTGTTTTTT	CATARTSNTGELFF	-	TRBV28	TRBJ2-2	-
TGCAGTGCTAGAGCCTGGACTAGCGGCCAAGAGACCCAGTACTTC	CSARAWTSGQETQYF	-	TRBV20-1	TRBJ2-5	TRBD2